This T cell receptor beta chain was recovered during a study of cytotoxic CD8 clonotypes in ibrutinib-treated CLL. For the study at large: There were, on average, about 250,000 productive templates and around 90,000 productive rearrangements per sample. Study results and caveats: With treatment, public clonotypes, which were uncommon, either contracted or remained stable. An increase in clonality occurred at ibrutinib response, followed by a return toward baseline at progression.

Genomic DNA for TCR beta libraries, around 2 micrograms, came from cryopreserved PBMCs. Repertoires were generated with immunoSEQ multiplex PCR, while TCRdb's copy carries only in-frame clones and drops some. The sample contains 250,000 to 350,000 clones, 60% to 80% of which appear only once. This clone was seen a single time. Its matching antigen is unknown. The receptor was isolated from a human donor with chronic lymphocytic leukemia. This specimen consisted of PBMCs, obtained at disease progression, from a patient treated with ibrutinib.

CDR3 amino acids: CASRQGTWAANTEAFF. The DNA for the CDR3 is TGTGCCAGTAGGCAGGGAACGTGGGCAGCTAACACTGAAGCTTTCTTT. The chain carries TRBV19 and TRBJ1-1, with TRBD1 as a possible D gene (5 bases). The germline V gene has CDR1 LNHDA and CDR2 SQIVND (reference sequence). The CDR3 loop spans 16 amino acids. V dropped 6 bases and J dropped 2 bases, with 19 bases sitting between them.